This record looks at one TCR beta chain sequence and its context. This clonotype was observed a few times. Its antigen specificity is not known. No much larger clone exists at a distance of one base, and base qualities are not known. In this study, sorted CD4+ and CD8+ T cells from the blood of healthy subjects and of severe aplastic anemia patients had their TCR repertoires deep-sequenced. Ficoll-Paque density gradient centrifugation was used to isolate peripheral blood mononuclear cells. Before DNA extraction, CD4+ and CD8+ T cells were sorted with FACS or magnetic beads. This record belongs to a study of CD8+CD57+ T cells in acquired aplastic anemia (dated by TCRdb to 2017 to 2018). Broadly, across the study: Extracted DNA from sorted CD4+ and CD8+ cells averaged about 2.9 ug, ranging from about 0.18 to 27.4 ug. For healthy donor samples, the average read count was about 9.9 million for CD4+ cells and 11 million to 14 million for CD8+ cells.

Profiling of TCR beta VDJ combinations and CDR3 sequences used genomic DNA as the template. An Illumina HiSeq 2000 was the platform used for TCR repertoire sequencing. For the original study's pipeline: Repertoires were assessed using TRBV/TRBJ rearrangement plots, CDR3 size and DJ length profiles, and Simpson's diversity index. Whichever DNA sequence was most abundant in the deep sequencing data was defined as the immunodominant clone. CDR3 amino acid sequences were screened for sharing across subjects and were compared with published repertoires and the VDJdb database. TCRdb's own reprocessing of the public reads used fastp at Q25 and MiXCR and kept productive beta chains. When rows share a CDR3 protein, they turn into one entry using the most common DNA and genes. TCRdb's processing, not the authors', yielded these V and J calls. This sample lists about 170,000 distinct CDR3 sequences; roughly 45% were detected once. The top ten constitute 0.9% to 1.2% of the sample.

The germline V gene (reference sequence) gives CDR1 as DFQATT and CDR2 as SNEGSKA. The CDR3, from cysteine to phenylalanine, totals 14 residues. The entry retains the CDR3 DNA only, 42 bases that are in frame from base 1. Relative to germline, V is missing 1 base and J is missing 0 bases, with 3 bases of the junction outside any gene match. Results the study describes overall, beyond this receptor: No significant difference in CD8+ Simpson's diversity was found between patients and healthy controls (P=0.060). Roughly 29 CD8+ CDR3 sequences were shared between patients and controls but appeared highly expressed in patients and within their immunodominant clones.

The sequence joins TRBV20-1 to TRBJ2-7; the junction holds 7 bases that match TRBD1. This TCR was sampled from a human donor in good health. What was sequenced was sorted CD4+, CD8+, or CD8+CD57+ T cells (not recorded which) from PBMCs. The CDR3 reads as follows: CSARVGDSSYEQYF. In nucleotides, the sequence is TGCAGTGCTAGAGTGGGGGACAGCTCCTACGAGCAGTACTTC.